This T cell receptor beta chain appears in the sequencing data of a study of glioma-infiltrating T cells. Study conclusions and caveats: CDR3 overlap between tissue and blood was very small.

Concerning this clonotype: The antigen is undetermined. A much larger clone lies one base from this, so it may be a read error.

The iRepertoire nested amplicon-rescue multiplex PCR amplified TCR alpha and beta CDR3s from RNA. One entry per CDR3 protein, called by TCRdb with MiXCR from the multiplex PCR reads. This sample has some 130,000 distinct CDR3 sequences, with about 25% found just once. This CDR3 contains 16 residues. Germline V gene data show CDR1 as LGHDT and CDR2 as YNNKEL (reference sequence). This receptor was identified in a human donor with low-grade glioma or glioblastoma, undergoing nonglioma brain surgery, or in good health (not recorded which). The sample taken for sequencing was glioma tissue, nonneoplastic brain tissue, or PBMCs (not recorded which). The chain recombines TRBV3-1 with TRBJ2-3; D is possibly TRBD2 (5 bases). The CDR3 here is CASSYSWTRPTDKQYF. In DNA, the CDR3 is TGTGCCAGCAGTTACTCTTGGACTCGCCCAACAGATAAGCAGTATTTT.